This T cell receptor (beta chain) was identified during a study of blood T cell repertoires in COVID-19 (dated by TCRdb to about 2020). In the study overall: Samples covering the acute and convalescent phases of COVID-19 were provided by collaborators in the United States, Italy and Spain. The material from the prospective study consisted of cDNA or gDNA derived from T cells, B-cell-depleted T cells, or PBMCs. Deeply sampled blood TCRbeta repertoires from subjects exposed to, actively infected with, or recovered from COVID-19 were included in the dataset. The repertoires were released in a freely available public database intended as a resource for research on the immune response to SARS-CoV-2. Samples came from the ongoing ImmuneRACE study (first 160 participants) plus 1,254 subjects from 6 global collaborators. Sample metadata almost always included a de-identified subject ID, COVID-19 status, age in years and sex. Where HLA class I and class II types were available, the types were taken from metadata supplied by the sample provider, not from assay-based typing.

Here V drops 5 bases and J drops 5 bases, and the junction holds 6 bases not matched to any gene. From its cysteine to its phenylalanine, the CDR3 spans 15 amino acids. The retained sequence is limited to the CDR3, 45 bases, with the frame set at the first base. Taken from the germline V gene (reference sequence), the CDR1 and CDR2 loops are LNHDA and SQIVND. In the prospective study, participants were about 18 to 100 years old, resided in about two dozen geographic areas of the United States, and were enrolled through a virtual design. To assign participants to cohorts, the prospective study relied on clinical history that participants themselves reported in a screening survey and a study questionnaire. Exposed participants were defined as having been in contact with someone with a PCR-confirmed or clinician-diagnosed COVID-19 case within 2 weeks of study entry. In the prospective study, whole blood, serum and a nasopharyngeal or oropharyngeal swab were collected from each participant by mobile phlebotomists. Over a 2-month period, participants in the prospective study had the option of providing additional blood draws and questionnaires. Before DNA extraction, blood samples from the prospective study were shipped at room temperature or frozen.

The study at large found these results: Clinical and demographic metadata were provided uncurated, with the amount varying by source and participant.

The immunoSEQ Assay, a bias-controlled multiplex PCR, was used to amplify TCRbeta CDR3 regions from genomic DNA. The original methods were these. The number of nucleated cells in each sample was estimated by amplification of reference gene primers within the assay. To quantify the absolute abundance of each unique TCRbeta CDR3 rearrangement, sequence reads were collapsed and filtered. Productive Simpson clonality was computed per sample as the square root of Simpson's diversity index over productive rearrangements. TCRdb mirrors the immuneACCESS table, restricted to in-frame sequences. Some clones are absent from its copies; in checked studies, under half trace to an unresolved V gene, and the reason for the others is unknown. That table furnishes V, J and clone size, whereas the DNA furnished D and trimming. The sample yields 350,000 or so clones; approximately 91% were counted once. The top ten constitute approximately 0.97% of the sample.

About this clone itself: What antigen it recognizes has not been identified. The input lacks base qualities; no much larger clone sits a single base away.

The sequence was collected from a woman in her twenties or thirties who had been exposed to COVID-19. Sequencing used PBMCs or T cells enriched from blood (not recorded which). The chain joins TRBV19 to TRBJ1-4; 9 bases in the middle match TRBD1. The CDR3 loop reads CASSEDRGVNEKLFF. The DNA sequence is as follows: TGTGCCAGTAGTGAGGACAGGGGAGTGAATGAAAAACTGTTTTTT.